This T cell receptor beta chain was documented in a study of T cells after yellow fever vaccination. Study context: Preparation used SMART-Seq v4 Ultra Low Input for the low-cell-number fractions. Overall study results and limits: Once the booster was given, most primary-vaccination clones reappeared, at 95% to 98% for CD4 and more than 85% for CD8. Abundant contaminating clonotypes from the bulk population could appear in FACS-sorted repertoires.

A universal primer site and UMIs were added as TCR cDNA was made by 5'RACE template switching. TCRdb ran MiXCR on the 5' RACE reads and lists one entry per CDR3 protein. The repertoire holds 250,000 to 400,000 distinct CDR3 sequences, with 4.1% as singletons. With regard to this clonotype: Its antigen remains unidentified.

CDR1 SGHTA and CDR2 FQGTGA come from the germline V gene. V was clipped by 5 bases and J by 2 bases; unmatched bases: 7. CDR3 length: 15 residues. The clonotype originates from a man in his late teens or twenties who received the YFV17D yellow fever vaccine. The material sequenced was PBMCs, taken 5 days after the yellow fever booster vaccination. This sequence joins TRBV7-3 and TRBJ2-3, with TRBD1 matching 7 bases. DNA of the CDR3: TGTGCCAGCAGCCCACAGGGGCCATCCACAGATACGCAGTATTTT. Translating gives CASSPQGPSTDTQYF.